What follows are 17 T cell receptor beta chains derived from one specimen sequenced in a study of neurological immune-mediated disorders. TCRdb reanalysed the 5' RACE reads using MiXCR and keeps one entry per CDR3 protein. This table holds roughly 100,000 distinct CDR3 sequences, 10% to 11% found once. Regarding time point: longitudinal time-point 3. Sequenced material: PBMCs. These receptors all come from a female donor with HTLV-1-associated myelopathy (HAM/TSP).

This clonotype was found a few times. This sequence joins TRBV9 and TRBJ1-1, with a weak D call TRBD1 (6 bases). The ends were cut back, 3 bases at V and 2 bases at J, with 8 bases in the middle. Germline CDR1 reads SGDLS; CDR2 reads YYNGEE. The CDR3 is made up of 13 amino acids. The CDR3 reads CASSGGLNTEAFF. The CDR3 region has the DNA TGTGCCAGCAGCGGGGGGCTTAACACTGAAGCTTTCTTT. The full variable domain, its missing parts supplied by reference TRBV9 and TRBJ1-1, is DSGVTQTPKHLITATGQRVTLRCSPRSGDLSVYWYQQSLDQGLQFLIQYYNGEERAKGNILERFSAQQFPDLHSELNLSSLELGDSALYFCASSGGLNTEAFFGQGTRLTVV.

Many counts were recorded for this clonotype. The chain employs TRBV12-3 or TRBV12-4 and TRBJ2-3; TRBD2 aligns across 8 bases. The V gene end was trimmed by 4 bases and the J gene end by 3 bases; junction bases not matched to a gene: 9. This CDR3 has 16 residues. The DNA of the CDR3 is TGTGCCAGCAGTTGGACCGGGACTAGGGCAACAGATACGCAGTATTTT. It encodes CASSWTGTRATDTQYF.

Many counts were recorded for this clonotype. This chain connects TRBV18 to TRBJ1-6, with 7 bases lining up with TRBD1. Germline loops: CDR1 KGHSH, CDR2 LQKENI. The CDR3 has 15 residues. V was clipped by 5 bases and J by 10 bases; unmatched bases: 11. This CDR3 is CASSTGQVGQSPLHF. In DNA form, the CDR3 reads TGTGCCAGCTCAACTGGACAGGTTGGGCAATCACCCCTCCACTTT.

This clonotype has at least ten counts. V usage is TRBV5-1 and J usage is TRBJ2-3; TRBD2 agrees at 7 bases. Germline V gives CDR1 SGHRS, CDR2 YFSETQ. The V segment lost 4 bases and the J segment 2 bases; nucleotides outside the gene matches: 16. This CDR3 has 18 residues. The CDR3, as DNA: TGCGCCAGCAGCCCGAAATTCAAACGGGGGGAATACACAGATACGCAGTATTTT. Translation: CASSPKFKRGEYTDTQYF.

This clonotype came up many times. The CDR3 loop reads CASSLRGSGNEQFF. CDR3 coding DNA: TGTGCCAGCAGTCTTCGGGGTTCTGGTAATGAGCAGTTCTTC. The chain has TRBV7-2 and TRBJ2-1, with a possible D match to TRBD2 (5 bases). The CDR3 extends over 14 amino acids. The V and J ends lost 6 bases and 7 bases respectively, with 16 bases between them. The germline CDR1 and CDR2 sequences are SGHTA and FQGNSA.

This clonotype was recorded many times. Here the CDR3 DNA reads TGTGCCAGCAGCGTAGGTACGGGTGATACCTACGAGCAGTACTTC. It is translated as CASSVGTGDTYEQYF. The chain recombines TRBV9 with TRBJ2-7; no reliable D call. From germline, CDR1 is SGDLS and CDR2 YYNGEE. This CDR3 is 15 amino acids long. Trimming removed 0 bases from V and 2 bases from J, with 12 bases in between.

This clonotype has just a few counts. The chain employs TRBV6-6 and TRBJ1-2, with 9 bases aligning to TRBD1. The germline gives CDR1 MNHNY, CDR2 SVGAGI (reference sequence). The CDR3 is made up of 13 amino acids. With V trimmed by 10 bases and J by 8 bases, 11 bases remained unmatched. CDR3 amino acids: CATRQGVLDGYTF. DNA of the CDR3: TGTGCCACCCGACAGGGGGTTCTCGACGGCTACACCTTC.

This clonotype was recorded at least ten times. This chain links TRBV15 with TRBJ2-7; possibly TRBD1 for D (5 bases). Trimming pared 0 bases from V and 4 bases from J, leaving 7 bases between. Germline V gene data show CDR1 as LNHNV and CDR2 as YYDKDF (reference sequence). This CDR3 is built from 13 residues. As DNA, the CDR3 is TGTGCCACCAGCAGAGACAGGGTTTACGAGCAGTACTTC. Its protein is CATSRDRVYEQYF. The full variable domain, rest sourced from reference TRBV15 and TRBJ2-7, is DAMVIQNPRYQVTQFGKPVTLSCSQTLNHNVMYWYQQKSSQAPKLLFHYYDKDFNNEADTPDNFQSRRPNTSFCFLDIRSPGLGDTAMYLCATSRDRVYEQYFGPGTRLTVT.

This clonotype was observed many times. CDR3 amino acids: CASSTIAGGISEQFF. CDR3 sequence (DNA): TGTGCCAGCAGCACCATAGCGGGGGGGATCTCGGAGCAGTTCTTC. This rearrangement joins TRBV11-2 to TRBJ2-1; 11 bases match TRBD2. The germline CDR1 and CDR2 sequences are SGHAT and FQNNGV. This CDR3 contains 15 residues. With V trimmed by 5 bases and J by 10 bases, 10 bases remained unmatched.

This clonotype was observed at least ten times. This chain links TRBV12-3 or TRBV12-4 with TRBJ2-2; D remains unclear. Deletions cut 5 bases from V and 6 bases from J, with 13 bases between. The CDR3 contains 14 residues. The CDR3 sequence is CASSPRHGAGELFF. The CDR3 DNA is TGTGCCAGCAGTCCGAGACACGGCGCCGGGGAGCTGTTTTTT.

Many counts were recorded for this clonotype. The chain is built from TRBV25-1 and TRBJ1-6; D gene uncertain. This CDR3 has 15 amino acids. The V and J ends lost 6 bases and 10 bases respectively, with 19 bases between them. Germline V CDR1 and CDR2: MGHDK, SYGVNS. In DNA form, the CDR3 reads TGTGCCAGCAGGGGATTCGTTAGGAATGGGTCACCCCTCCACTTT. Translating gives CASRGFVRNGSPLHF.

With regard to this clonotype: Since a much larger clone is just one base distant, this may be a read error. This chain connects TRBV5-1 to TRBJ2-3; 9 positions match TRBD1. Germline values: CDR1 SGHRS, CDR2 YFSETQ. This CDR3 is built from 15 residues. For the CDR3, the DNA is TGCTCCACCTCGGACAGGGGAGGTTTCGCAGATACGCAGTATTTT. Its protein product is CSTSDRGGFADTQYF.

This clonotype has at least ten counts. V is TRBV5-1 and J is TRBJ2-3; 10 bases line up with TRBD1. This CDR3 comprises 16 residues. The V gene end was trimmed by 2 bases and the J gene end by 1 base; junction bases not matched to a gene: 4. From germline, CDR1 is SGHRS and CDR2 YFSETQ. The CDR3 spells CASSLPGQGRTDTQYF. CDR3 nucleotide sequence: TGCGCCAGCAGCTTACCGGGACAGGGGCGCACAGATACGCAGTATTTT.

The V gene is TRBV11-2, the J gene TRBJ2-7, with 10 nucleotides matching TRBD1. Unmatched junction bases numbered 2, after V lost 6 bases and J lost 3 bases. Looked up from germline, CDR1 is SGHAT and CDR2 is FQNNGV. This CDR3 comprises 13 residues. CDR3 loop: CASRWTGGYEQYF. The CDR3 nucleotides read TGTGCCAGCAGATGGACAGGGGGCTACGAGCAGTACTTC.

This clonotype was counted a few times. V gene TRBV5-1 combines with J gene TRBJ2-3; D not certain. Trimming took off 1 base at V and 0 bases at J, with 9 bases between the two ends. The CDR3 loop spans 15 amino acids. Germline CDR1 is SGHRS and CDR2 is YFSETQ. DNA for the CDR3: TGCGCCAGCAGCTTGTACGACGGTAGCACAGATACGCAGTATTTT. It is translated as CASSLYDGSTDTQYF.

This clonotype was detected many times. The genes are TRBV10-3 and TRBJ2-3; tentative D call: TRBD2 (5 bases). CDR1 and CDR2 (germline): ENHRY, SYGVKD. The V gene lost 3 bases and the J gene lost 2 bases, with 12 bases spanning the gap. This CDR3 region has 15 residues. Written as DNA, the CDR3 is TGTGCCATCAGTGAAACGGGGTCAAACACAGATACGCAGTATTTT. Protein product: CAISETGSNTDTQYF.

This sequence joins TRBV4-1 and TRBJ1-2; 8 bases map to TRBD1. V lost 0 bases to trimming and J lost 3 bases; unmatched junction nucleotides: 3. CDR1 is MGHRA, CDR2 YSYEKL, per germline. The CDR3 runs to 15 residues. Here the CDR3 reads CASSQDRTGYYGYTF. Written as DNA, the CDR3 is TGCGCCAGCAGCCAAGATCGGACAGGGTACTATGGCTACACCTTC.